This T cell receptor beta chain was sequenced in a study of shared T cell receptors in the human thymus. Per germline, CDR1 SGHNT and CDR2 YENEEA. V lost 5 bases to trimming and J lost 6 bases; unmatched junction nucleotides: 13. CDR3 length: 17 residues. This clone was picked up one time. Libraries were prepared by immunoSEQ multiplex PCR; TCRdb keeps only in-frame clonotypes and omits some of them. Of some 660,000 clones in the sample, around 87% are singletons; the top ten hold under 0.01%. This same sample was also part of a study on human thymus T cells. As reported in that work: Among thymic and blood repertoires, usage of V and J genes appeared biased. In unrelated individuals, thymic repertoires overlapped highly, according to related research.

The chain combines TRBV11-3 with TRBJ2-2, with 9 bases identical to TRBD1. Material: thymocytes. This receptor was identified in a boy younger than two with a congenital heart defect. The CDR3 sequence: CASSTHTGGDFSGELFF. For the CDR3, the DNA is TGTGCCAGCAGCACACACACAGGGGGCGATTTTTCCGGGGAGCTGTTTTTT.